This TCR beta chain originates from a study of cytomegalovirus exposure and HLA in healthy donors. Study overall: Later, an analysis reported that the 120 or so validation repertoires had used the same platform as the approximately 720 first-cohort repertoires. The study, taken as a whole, reports: Listed as cytomegalovirus-associated were 164 TCR beta chains.

Measured with immunoSEQ multiplex PCR; TCRdb has only the in-frame clones, and not every one. The sample consists of approximately 260,000 clones, approximately 83% of them appearing once. This clone has just one count. The antigen is not known. This CDR3 is 16 amino acids long. Germline V CDR1 and CDR2: MNHNS, SASEGT. J gave up 4 bases and V 4 bases, and 11 bases lay outside the gene matches. The sequencing input was PBMCs. The sequence was collected from a woman aged 30 to 39 in good health and CMV-seropositive. The rearrangement uses TRBV6-1 and TRBJ2-7; 9 bases match TRBD2. The CDR3 loop is CASSVGAGGVIYEQYF. In nucleotides, the CDR3 is TGTGCCAGCAGTGTCGGGGCGGGAGGGGTTATTTACGAGCAGTACTTC.